The clone carrying this T cell receptor (beta chain) appeared a single time. Its antigen is currently unknown. This CDR3 comprises 13 residues. Deletions cut 3 bases from V and 4 bases from J, with 10 bases between. The germline gives CDR1 MNHEY, CDR2 SMNVEV (reference sequence). The sample is drawn from a study of T cell repertoires in cytomegalovirus infection. A single record per CDR3 protein comes from TCRdb applying MiXCR to the reads. Of around 39,000 distinct CDR3 sequences in the sample, over 50% were seen once. Study-wide results and limits: Based on cumulative public TCR beta family frequency, carriers of CMV plus the relevant HLA were identified.

The chain carries TRBV27 and TRBJ2-7; TRBD1 is a possible D gene (5 bases). The sample here was CD8+ T cells from cultured PBMCs, taken from culture after CMV antigen stimulation. The origin of this receptor is a human donor in good health (CMV status not recorded). Some clones in this sample may be carry-over from other donors' samples. The CDR3 region is CASSLTAAYEQYF. For the CDR3, the DNA is TGTGCCAGCAGTTTGACAGCTGCGTACGAGCAGTACTTC.